The present T cell receptor (beta chain) was sequenced within a study of patients and donors after allogeneic stem cell transplantation. One entry per CDR3 protein, called by TCRdb with MiXCR from the RT-PCR reads. In the table there are 410,000 or so distinct CDR3 sequences, 16% of which are singletons. V gave up 6 bases and J gave up 4 bases, with 13 bases separating them. Germline CDR1 reads SQVTM; CDR2 reads ANQGSEA. This CDR3 is 13 amino acids long. This clonotype was seen at least ten times. The origin of this receptor is a human donor who was either an allogeneic HSCT recipient or a stem cell or donor lymphocyte infusion donor (not recorded which). It is not recorded whose cells these are; they may come from a transplant donor. Sample: blood, either unsorted or a sorted T cell fraction (not recorded which). The chain recombines TRBV29-1 with TRBJ1-5; D uncertain. As DNA, the CDR3 is TGCAGCGTGCGACAAGATTTTAATCAGCCCCAGCATTTT. Translation gives CSVRQDFNQPQHF.